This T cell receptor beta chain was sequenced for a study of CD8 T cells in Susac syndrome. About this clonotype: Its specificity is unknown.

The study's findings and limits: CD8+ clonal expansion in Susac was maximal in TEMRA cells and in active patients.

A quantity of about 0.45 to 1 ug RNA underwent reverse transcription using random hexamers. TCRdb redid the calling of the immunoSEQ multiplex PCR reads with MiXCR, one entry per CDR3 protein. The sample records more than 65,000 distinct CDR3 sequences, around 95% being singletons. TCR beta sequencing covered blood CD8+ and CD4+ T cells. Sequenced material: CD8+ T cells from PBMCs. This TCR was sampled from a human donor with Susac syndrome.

CDR3 sequence: CASSYAREMNTEAFF. The CDR3, as DNA: TGTGCCAGCAGTTACGCCAGGGAAATGAACACTGAAGCTTTCTTT. The chain has TRBV6-5 and TRBJ1-1, with D maybe TRBD1 (5 bases). V shed 2 bases and J shed 0 bases, with 10 bases lying between them. Germline CDR1 and CDR2: MNHEY and SVGAGI. The CDR3 sequence is 15 residues long.